The TCR beta chain described here comes from a study of shared clonotypes between healthy human individuals. General study findings and limits: Rarefaction showed that sequencing of sorted subsets was incomplete (despite large depth). Of the naive CD4 clonotypes, around 5% were shared across a handful of donors.

The V gene lost 0 bases and the J gene lost 1 base, with 4 bases spanning the gap. The CDR3 consists of 14 residues. CDR1 and CDR2 (germline): MNHEY, SVGAGI. Profiled with immunoSEQ multiplex PCR; TCRdb holds only in-frame clones, not every one. The table includes some 2,400,000 clones, almost 96% detected once. As for this clone: Its antigen is still unknown.

The chain combines TRBV6-5 with TRBJ1-5; D unclear. Input material: naive CD4+ T cells sorted from blood. Regarding subset: CD45RA+ positively selected. The TCR comes from a man younger than 30 in good health. The CDR3 protein is CASSYSRSNQPQHF. The CDR3 DNA reads TGTGCCAGCAGTTACTCGAGGAGCAATCAGCCCCAGCATTTT.